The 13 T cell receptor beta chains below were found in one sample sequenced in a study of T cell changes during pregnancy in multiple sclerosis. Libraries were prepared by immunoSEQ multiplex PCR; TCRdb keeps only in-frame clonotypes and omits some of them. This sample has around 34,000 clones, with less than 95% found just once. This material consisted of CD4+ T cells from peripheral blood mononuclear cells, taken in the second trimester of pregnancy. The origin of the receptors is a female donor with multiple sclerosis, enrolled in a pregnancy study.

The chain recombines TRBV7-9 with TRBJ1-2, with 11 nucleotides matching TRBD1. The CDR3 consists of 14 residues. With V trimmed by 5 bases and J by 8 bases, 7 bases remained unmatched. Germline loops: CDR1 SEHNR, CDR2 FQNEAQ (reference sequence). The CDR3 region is CASSQGQGERGYTF. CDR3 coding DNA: TGTGCCAGCAGCCAGGGACAGGGGGAGAGAGGCTACACCTTC.

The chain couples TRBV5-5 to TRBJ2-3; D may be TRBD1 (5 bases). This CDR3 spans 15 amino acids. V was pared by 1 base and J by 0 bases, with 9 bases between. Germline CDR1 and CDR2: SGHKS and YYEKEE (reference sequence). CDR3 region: CASSLRPGSTDTQYF. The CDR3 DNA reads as TGTGCCAGCAGCTTGCGGCCAGGGAGCACAGATACGCAGTATTTT. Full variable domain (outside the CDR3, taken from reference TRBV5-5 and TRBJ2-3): DAGVTQSPTHLIKTRGQQVTLRCSPISGHKSVSWYQQVLGQGPQFIFQYYEKEERGRGNFPDRFSARQFPNYSSELNVNALLLGDSALYLCASSLRPGSTDTQYFGPGTRLTVL.

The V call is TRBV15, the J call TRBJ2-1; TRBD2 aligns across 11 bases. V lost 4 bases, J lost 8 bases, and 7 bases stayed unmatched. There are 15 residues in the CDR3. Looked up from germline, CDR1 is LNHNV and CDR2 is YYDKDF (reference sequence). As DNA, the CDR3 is TGTGCCACCAGCACTGGTAGCGGGGGGGGCGATGAGCAGTTCTTC. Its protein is CATSTGSGGGDEQFF. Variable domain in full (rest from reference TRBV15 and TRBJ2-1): DAMVIQNPRYQVTQFGKPVTLSCSQTLNHNVMYWYQQKSSQAPKLLFHYYDKDFNNEADTPDNFQSRRPNTSFCFLDIRSPGLGDTAMYLCATSTGSGGGDEQFFGPGTRLTVL.

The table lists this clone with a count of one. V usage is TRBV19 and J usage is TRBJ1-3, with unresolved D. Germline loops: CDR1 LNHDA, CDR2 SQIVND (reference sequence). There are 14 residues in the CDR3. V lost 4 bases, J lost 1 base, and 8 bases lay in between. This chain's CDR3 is CASSRRESGNTIYF. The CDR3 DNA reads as TGTGCCAGTAGTAGGAGGGAGTCTGGAAACACCATATATTTT.

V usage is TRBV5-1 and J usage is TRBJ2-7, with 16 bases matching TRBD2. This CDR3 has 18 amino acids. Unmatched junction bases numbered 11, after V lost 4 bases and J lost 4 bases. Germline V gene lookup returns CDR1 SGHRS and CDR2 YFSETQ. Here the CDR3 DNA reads TGCGCCAGCAGCCAACGCGGGACTAGCGGGGGGGAGGGATACGAGCAGTACTTC. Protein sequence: CASSQRGTSGGEGYEQYF.

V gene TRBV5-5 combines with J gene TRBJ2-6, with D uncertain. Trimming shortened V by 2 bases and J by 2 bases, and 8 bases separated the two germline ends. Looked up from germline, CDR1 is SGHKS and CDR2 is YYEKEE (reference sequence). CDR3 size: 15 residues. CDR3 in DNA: TGTGCCAGCAGCTTAGGAGCTGCTGGGGCCAACGTCCTGACTTTC. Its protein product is CASSLGAAGANVLTF.

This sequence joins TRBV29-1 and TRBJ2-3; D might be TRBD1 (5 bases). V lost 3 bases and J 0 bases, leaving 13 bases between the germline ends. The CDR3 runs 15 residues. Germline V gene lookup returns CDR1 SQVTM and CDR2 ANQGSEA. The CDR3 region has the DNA TGCAGCGTTGACCGAAACAGGCCTAGCACAGATACGCAGTATTTT. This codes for CSVDRNRPSTDTQYF.

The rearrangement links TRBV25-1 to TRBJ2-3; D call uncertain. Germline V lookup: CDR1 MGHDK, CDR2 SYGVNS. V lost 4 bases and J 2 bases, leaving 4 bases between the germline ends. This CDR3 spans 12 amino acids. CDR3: CASSANTDTQYF. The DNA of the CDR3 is TGTGCCAGCAGTGCAAACACAGATACGCAGTATTTT.

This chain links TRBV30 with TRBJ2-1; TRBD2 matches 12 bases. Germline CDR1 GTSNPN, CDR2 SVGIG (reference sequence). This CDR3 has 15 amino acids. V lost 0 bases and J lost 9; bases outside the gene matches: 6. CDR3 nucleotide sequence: TGTGCCTGGAGTGTTCTAGCGGGAGGGCCGGGTGAGCAGTTCTTC. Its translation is CAWSVLAGGPGEQFF.

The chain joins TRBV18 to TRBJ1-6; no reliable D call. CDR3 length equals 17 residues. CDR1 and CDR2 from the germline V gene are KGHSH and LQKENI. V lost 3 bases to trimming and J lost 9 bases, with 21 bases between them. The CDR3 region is CASSPLMTEGSSSPLHF. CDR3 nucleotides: TGTGCCAGCTCACCCCTAATGACGGAGGGAAGCAGTTCACCCCTCCACTTT.

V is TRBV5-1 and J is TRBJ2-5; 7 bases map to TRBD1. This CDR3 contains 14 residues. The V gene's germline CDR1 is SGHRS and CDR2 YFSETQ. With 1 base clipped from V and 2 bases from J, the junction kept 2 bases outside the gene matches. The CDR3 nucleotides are TGCGCCAGCAGCTTGAGGACAGGACAAGAGACCCAGTACTTC. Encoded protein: CASSLRTGQETQYF.

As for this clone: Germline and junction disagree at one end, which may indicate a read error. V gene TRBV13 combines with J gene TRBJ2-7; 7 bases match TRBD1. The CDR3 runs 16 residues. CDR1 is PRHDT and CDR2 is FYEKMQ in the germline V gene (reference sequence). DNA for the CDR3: TGTGCCAGCAGCCTAGGTAGAACAGGGGTGCGGTACGAGCAGTACTTC. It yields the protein CASSLGRTGVRYEQYF.

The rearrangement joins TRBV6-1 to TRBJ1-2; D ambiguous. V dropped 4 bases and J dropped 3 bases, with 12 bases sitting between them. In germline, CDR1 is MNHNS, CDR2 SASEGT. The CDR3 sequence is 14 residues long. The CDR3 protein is CASSVRERDYGYTF. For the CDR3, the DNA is TGTGCCAGCAGTGTCCGGGAGCGGGACTATGGCTACACCTTC.